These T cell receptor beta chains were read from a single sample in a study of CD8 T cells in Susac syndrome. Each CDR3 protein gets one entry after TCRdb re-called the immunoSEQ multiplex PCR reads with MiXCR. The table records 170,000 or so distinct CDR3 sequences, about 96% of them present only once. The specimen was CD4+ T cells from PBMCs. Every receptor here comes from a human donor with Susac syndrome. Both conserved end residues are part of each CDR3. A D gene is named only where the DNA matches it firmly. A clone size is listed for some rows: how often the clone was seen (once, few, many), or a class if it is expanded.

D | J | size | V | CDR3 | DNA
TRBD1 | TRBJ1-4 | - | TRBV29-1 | CSVRDRSTNEKLFF | TGCAGCGTTCGGGACAGATCAACTAATGAAAAACTGTTTTTT
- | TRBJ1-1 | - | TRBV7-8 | CASSLSRTSNTEAFF | TGTGCCAGCAGCCTATCTCGGACGTCGAACACTGAAGCTTTCTTT
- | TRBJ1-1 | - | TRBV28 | CASSPQAGALGTEAFF | TGTGCCAGCAGTCCCCAGGCCGGAGCATTAGGCACTGAAGCTTTCTTT
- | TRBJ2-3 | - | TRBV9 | CASSAWGVSTDTQYF | TGTGCCAGCAGCGCGTGGGGGGTTAGCACAGATACGCAGTATTTT
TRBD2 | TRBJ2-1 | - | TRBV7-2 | CASSAAPSGTNEQFF | TGTGCCAGCAGCGCAGCCCCTAGCGGGACTAATGAGCAGTTCTTC
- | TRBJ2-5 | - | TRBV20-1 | CSAFSRQTQYF | TGCAGTGCTTTTTCCCGGCAGACCCAGTACTTC
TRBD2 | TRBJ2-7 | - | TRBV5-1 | CASSLGTPLASEQYF | TGCGCCAGCAGCTTAGGGACCCCACTAGCGTCCGAGCAGTACTTC
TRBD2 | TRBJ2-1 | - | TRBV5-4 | CASSLGGTSGYYNEQFF | TGTGCCAGCAGCTTGGGAGGGACTAGCGGGTACTACAATGAGCAGTTCTTC
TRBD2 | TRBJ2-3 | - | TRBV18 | CASSPIVIAGRTDTQYF | TGTGCCAGCTCACCGATCGTGATAGCGGGACGCACAGATACGCAGTATTTT
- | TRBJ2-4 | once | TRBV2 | CASSSTLAKNIQYF | TGTGCCAGCAGTTCGACACTAGCCAAAAACATTCAGTACTTC
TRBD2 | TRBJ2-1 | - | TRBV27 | CASSPRTSGRLNEQFF | TGTGCCAGCAGTCCCCGGACTAGCGGGAGGTTAAATGAGCAGTTCTTC
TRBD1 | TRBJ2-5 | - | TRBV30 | CAWTTGAVETQYF | TGTGCCTGGACGACAGGGGCTGTAGAGACCCAGTACTTC
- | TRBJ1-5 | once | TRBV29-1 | CSAGGANQPQHF | TGCAGCGCGGGGGGGGCAAATCAGCCCCAGCATTTT
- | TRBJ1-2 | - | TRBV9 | CASSVTPSPGSGGYTF | TGTGCCAGCAGCGTAACCCCCAGCCCCGGGAGTGGAGGCTACACCTTC
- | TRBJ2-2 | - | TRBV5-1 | CASSLDWGTGELFF | TGCGCCAGCAGCTTGGATTGGGGAACCGGGGAGCTGTTTTTT
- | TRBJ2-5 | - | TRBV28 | CASSLEDRQETQYF | TGTGCCAGCAGCCTCGAGGACAGACAAGAGACCCAGTACTTC
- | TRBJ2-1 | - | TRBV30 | CAWSVRRNSYNEQFF | TGTGCCTGGAGTGTACGGCGGAACTCCTACAATGAGCAGTTCTTC
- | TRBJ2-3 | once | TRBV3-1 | CASSSDWRTDTQYF | TGTGCCAGCAGCTCGGACTGGCGCACAGATACGCAGTATTTT
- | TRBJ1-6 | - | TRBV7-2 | CASSLDGGRSSPLHF | TGTGCCAGCAGCTTAGACGGAGGTCGAAGCTCACCCCTCCACTTT
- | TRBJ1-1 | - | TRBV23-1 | CASSHSPTGTPNTEAFF | TGCGCCAGCAGTCATTCACCCACCGGGACACCTAACACTGAAGCTTTCTTT
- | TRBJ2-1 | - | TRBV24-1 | CATSDTPRASYNEQFF | TGTGCCACCAGTGATACGCCCAGGGCATCCTACAATGAGCAGTTCTTC
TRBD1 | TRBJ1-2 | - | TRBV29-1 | CSVTGGDWYGYTF | TGCAGCGTGACAGGGGGCGACTGGTATGGCTACACCTTC
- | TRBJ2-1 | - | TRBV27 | CASSPYGTGGTGNEQFF | TGTGCCAGCAGCCCCTATGGGACTGGCGGGACGGGAAATGAGCAGTTCTTC
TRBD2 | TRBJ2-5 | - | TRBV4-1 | CASSSYSGGTKETQYF | TGCGCCAGCAGCAGCTATAGCGGGGGGACAAAAGAGACCCAGTACTTC
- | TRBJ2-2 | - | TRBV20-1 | CSASSSLEVYTGELFF | TGCAGTGCTAGCTCTTCACTAGAGGTTTACACCGGGGAGCTGTTTTTT
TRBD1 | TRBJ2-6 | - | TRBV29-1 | CSVADRGSGANVLTF | TGCAGCGTAGCAGACAGGGGCTCTGGGGCCAACGTCCTGACTTTC
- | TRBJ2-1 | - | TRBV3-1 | CASSQDPLGEQFF | TGTGCCAGCAGCCAAGATCCCTTAGGGGAGCAGTTCTTC
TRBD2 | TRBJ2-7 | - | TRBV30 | CAWSVLAGEKQYF | TGTGCCTGGAGTGTTCTAGCGGGAGAGAAGCAGTACTTC